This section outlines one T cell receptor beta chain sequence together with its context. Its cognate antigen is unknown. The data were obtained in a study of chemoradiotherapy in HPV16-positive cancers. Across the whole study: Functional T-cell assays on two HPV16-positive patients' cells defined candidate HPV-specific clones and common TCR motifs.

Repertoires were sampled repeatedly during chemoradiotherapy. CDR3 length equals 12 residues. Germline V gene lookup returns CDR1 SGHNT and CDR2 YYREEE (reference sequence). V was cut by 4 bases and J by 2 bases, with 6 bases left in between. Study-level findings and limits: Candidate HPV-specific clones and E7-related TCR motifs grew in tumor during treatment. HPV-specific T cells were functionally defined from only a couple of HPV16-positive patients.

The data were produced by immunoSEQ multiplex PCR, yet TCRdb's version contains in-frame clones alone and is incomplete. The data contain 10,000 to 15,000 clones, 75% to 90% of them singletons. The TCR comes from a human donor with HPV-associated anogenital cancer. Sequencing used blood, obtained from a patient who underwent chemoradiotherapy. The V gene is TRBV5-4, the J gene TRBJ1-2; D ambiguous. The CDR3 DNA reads TGTGCCAGCAGCCCATCCAACTATGGCTACACCTTC. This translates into CASSPSNYGYTF.